The entry below describes one TCR beta chain. The V gene end was trimmed by 2 bases and the J gene end by 2 bases; junction bases not matched to a gene: 4. The germline V gene encodes CDR1 MNHEY and CDR2 SVGAGI. The CDR3 is made up of 16 amino acids. Sequencing used immunoSEQ multiplex PCR; TCRdb keeps in-frame clones, though not all of them. Found here are approximately 210,000 clones, 83% of them singletons; the top ten hold around 2.5%. This entry is derived from a study of blood T cell repertoires in COVID-19. V and J are TRBV6-5 and TRBJ1-4; 8 bases match TRBD1. This sequence was found in a woman aged 40 to 50 with active or convalescent COVID-19. Sequenced material: peripheral blood. CDR3 sequence: CASSYGQGRTNEKLFF. The CDR3 DNA sequence: TGTGCCAGCAGTTACGGACAGGGCCGGACTAATGAAAAACTGTTTTTT.